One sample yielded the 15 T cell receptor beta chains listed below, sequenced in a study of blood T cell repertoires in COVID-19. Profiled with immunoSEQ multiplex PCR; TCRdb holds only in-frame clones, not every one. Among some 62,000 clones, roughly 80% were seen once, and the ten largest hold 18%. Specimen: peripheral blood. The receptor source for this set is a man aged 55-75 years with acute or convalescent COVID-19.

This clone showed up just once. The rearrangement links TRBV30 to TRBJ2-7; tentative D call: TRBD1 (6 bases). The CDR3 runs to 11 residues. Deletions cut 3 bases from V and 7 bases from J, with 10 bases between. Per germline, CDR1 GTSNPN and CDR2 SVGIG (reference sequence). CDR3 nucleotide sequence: TGTGCCTGGAGCAGGGGCCGGGAGCAGTACTTC. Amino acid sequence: CAWSRGREQYF. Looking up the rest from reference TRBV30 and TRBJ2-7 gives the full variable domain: SQTIHQWPATLVQPVGSPLSLECTVEGTSNPNLYWYRQAAGRGLQLLFYSVGIGQISSEVPQNLSASRPQDRQFILSSKKLLLSDSGFYLCAWSRGREQYFGPGTRLTVT.

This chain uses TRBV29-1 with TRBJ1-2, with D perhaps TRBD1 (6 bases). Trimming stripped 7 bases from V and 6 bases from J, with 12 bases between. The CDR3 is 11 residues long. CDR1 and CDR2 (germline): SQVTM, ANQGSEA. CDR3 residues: CSAGAAHGYTF. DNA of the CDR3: TGCAGCGCGGGGGCTGCTCATGGCTACACCTTC.

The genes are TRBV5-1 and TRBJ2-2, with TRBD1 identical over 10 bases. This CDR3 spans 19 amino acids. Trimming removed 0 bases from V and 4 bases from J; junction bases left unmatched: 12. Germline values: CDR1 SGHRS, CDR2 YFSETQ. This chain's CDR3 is CASSLASRQGASGTGELFF. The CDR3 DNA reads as TGCGCCAGCAGCTTGGCCTCCAGACAGGGGGCCTCGGGCACCGGGGAGCTGTTTTTT.

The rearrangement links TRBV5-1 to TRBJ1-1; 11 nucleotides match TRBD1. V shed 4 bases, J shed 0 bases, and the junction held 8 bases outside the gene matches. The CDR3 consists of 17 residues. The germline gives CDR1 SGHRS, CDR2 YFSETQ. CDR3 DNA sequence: TGCGCCAGCAGCCTCTTAGGACAGGGGGCCCTGAACACTGAAGCTTTCTTT. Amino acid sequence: CASSLLGQGALNTEAFF.

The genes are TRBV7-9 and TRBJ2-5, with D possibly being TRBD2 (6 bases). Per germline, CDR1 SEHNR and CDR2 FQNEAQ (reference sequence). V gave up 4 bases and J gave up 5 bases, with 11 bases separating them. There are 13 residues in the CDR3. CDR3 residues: CASSSGLGETQYF. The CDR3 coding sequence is TGTGCCAGCAGCTCGGGACTCGGGGAGACCCAGTACTTC.

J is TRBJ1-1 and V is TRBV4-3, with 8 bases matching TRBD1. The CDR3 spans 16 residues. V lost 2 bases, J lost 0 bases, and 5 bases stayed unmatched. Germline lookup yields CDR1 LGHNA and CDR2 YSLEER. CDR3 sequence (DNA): TGCGCCAGCAGCCAATCCGACAGGGGATTGAACACTGAAGCTTTCTTT. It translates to CASSQSDRGLNTEAFF.

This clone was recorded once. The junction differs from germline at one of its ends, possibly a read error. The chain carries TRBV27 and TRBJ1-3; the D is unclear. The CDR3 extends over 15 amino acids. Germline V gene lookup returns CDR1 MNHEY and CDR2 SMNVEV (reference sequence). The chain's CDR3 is CASSISGTSGNTIYF. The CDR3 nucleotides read TGTGCCAGCAGTATATCGGGCACTTCTGGAAACACCATATATTTT.

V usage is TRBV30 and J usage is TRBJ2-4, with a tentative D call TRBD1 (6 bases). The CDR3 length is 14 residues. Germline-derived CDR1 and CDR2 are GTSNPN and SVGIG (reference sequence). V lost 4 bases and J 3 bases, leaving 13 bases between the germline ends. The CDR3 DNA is TGTGCCTGGAATTGGGGGCGAGGCAAAAACATTCAGTACTTC. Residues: CAWNWGRGKNIQYF.

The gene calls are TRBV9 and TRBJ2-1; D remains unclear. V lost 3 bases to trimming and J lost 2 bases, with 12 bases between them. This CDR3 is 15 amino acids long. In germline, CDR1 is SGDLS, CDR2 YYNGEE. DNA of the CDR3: TGTGCCAGCAGCGACCAGGTTAGTGCCTACAATGAGCAGTTCTTC. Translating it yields CASSDQVSAYNEQFF.

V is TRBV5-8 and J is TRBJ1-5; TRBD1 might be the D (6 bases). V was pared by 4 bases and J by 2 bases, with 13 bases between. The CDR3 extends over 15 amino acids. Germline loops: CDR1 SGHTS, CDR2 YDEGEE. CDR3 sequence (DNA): TGTGCCAGCAGCCTCGGACAGATGGGCAATCAGCCCCAGCATTTT. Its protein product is CASSLGQMGNQPQHF.

The CDR3 loop is CASSSSGQGADEQYF. For the CDR3, the DNA is TGTGCCAGTAGTAGCTCGGGACAGGGGGCGGACGAGCAGTACTTC. The rearrangement links TRBV19 to TRBJ2-7; 12 nucleotides align to TRBD1. The CDR3 sequence is 15 residues long. CDR1 and CDR2 from the germline V gene are LNHDA and SQIVND (reference sequence). V was pared by 4 bases and J by 5 bases, with 6 bases of the junction left unmatched.

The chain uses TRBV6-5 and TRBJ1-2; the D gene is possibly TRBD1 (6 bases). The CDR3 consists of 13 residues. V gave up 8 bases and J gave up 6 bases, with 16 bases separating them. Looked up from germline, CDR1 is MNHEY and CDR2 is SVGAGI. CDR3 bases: TGTGCCAGCGGCAACAGGGATCTCCATGGCTACACCTTC. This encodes CASGNRDLHGYTF.

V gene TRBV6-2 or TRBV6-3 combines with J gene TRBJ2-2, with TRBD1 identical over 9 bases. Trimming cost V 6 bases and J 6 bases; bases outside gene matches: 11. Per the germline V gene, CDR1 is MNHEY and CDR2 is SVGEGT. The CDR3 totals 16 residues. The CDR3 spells CASSPFGQGKSGELFF. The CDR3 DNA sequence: TGTGCCAGCAGCCCTTTCGGACAGGGGAAGTCCGGGGAGCTGTTTTTT.

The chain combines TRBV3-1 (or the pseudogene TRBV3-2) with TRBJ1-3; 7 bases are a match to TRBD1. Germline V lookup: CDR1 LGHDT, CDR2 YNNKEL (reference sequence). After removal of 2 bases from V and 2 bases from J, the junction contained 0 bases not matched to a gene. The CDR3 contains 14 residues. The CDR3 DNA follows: TGTGCCAGCAGCCAAACAGGGGCTGGAAACACCATATATTTT. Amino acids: CASSQTGAGNTIYF.

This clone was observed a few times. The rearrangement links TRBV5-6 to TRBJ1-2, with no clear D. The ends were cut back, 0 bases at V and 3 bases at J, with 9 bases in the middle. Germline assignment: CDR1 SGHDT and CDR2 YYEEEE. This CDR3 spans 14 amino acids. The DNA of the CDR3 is TGTGCCAGCAGCTTGGGTTCCGTCGACTATGGCTACACCTTC. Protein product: CASSLGSVDYGYTF.